A single sample is the source of the 27 T cell receptor beta chains below, sequenced in a study of blood T cell repertoires in COVID-19. Some clones are missing from TCRdb's copy, which holds only in-frame ones; the method was immunoSEQ multiplex PCR. The table records fewer than 180,000 clones, about 86% of them present only once. The sample taken for sequencing was peripheral blood. These receptors all stem from a man aged 70-80 years with acute or convalescent COVID-19.

The chain is built from TRBV7-9 and TRBJ1-5, with no clear D. This CDR3 is built from 15 residues. Germline values: CDR1 SEHNR, CDR2 FQNEAQ (reference sequence). V was shortened by 5 bases and J by 4 bases, with 15 bases between the two germline ends. This CDR3 reads CASSTAGGPNQPQHF. CDR3 coding DNA: TGTGCCAGCAGCACCGCGGGTGGCCCAAATCAGCCCCAGCATTTT.

This rearrangement joins TRBV7-3 to TRBJ2-3; D is undetermined. Trimming removed 5 bases at V and 0 bases at J, with 9 bases between. Germline loops: CDR1 SGHTA, CDR2 FQGTGA. The CDR3 contains 14 residues. The CDR3 here is CASSPSLSTDTQYF. CDR3 bases: TGTGCCAGCAGCCCCTCACTTAGCACAGATACGCAGTATTTT.

V usage is TRBV13 and J usage is TRBJ2-1; 13 nucleotides align to TRBD2. The CDR3 runs 16 residues. Germline CDR1 reads PRHDT; CDR2 reads FYEKMQ (reference sequence). J lost 5 bases, V lost 4 bases, and 5 bases had no gene match. The CDR3 coding sequence is TGTGCCAGCAGCTCCCCGGGACTAGCGGGAAACAATGAGCAGTTCTTC. Protein: CASSSPGLAGNNEQFF.

The J gene is TRBJ1-1, the V gene TRBV3-1 (or the pseudogene TRBV3-2); 8 positions match TRBD1. The CDR3 contains 16 residues. V was clipped by 6 bases and J by 4 bases; unmatched bases: 13. Germline V gives CDR1 LGHDT, CDR2 YNNKEL (reference sequence). CDR3 bases: TGTGCCAGCAGTCCGATGGGGCAGGGGGCGCCCACTGAAGCTTTCTTT. It is translated as CASSPMGQGAPTEAFF.

V usage is TRBV6-5 and J usage is TRBJ2-1; 9 positions match TRBD2. CDR1 MNHEY and CDR2 SVGAGI come from the germline V gene. The CDR3 sequence is 16 residues long. Trimming removed 2 bases from V and 9 bases from J; junction bases left unmatched: 11. CDR3: CASSYVAGGPKSEQFF. CDR3 bases: TGTGCCAGCAGTTACGTGGCGGGAGGGCCAAAGAGTGAGCAGTTCTTC.

The genes are TRBV24-1 and TRBJ2-2; 8 nucleotides line up with TRBD2. The CDR3 is 15 residues long. V lost 1 base, J lost 6 bases, and 3 bases stayed unmatched. Germline-derived CDR1 and CDR2 are KGHDR and SFDVKD. The CDR3 DNA reads TGTGCCACCAGTGATTTCCGCGGGAGGCCCGGGGAGCTGTTTTTT. It encodes CATSDFRGRPGELFF.

The CDR3 sequence: CAINSGGPDQPQHF. The DNA of the CDR3 is TGTGCCATCAATTCAGGGGGACCGGATCAGCCCCAGCATTTT. The chain has TRBV10-3 and TRBJ1-5; 7 bases fit TRBD1. The CDR3 length is 14 residues. Per germline, CDR1 ENHRY and CDR2 SYGVKD. Trimming at V came to 7 bases and at J to 5 bases, leaving 8 bases not matched to a gene.

The chain employs TRBV4-2 and TRBJ2-7; D is possibly TRBD2 (5 bases). This CDR3 has 14 amino acids. Trimming removed 0 bases at V and 6 bases at J, with 12 bases between. Germline lookup yields CDR1 LGHNA and CDR2 YNFKEQ. The CDR3, as DNA: TGTGCCAGCAGCCAAGACCCTAGCTCGCTCGAGCAGTACTTC. Its protein is CASSQDPSSLEQYF.

The CDR3 reads CASSLAENYNEQFF. CDR3 coding DNA: TGTGCCAGTTCTCTAGCGGAAAACTACAATGAGCAGTTCTTC. The chain is built from TRBV7-8 and TRBJ2-1; 7 nucleotides line up with TRBD2. CDR1 SGHVS and CDR2 FQNEAQ come from the germline V gene. This CDR3 region has 14 residues. Trimming at V came to 9 bases and at J to 3 bases, leaving 8 bases not matched to a gene. Using reference TRBV7-8 and TRBJ2-1 for the parts outside the CDR3, the full variable domain is GAGVSQSPRYKVAKRGQDVALRCDPISGHVSLFWYQQALGQGPEFLTYFQNEAQLDKSGLPSDRFFAERPEGSVSTLKIQRTQQEDSAVYLCASSLAENYNEQFFGPGTRLTVL.

This chain joins TRBV5-1 and TRBJ2-3; TRBD2 aligns across 8 bases. The trim removed 0 bases at V and 5 bases at J, leaving 8 bases unmatched. There are 16 residues in the CDR3. Germline V lookup: CDR1 SGHRS, CDR2 YFSETQ. CDR3 bases: TGCGCCAGCAGCTTGGGTCCGGGAGGGCCTGAAGATACGCAGTATTTT. Its translation is CASSLGPGGPEDTQYF.

The rearrangement links TRBV13 to TRBJ2-7, with a weak D call TRBD1 (6 bases). The germline CDR1 and CDR2 sequences are PRHDT and FYEKMQ (reference sequence). V lost 6 bases and J lost 6, with 15 bases in between. The length of the CDR3 is 13 residues. The CDR3 here is CASRTTRGGEQYF. The CDR3 DNA is TGTGCCAGCAGGACCACCAGGGGCGGCGAGCAGTACTTC.

In its sample, this clone was seen a few times. The J gene is TRBJ1-2, the V gene TRBV9; no definite D call. Germline V gene data show CDR1 as SGDLS and CDR2 as YYNGEE. V lost 3 bases, J lost 3 bases, and 9 bases lay in between. CDR3 length: 13 amino acids. CDR3 sequence reads: CASSGSLDYGYTF. Here the CDR3 DNA reads TGTGCCAGCAGCGGTAGCTTGGACTATGGCTACACCTTC.

A single count supports this clone. V is TRBV28 and J is TRBJ2-5; 11 bases are a match to TRBD1. This CDR3 is 16 amino acids long. With V trimmed by 5 bases and J by 4 bases, 9 bases remained unmatched. Germline CDR1 MDHEN, CDR2 SYDVKM. CDR3 sequence (DNA): TGTGCCAGCAGTCCCCAGGTGGGACAGGGGGGAGAGACCCAGTACTTC. Translated, it gives CASSPQVGQGGETQYF.

With regard to this clone: At one of its ends the junction is not consistent with the germline gene, which may arise from a read error. This chain joins TRBV7-7 and TRBJ2-1, with 12 nucleotides matching TRBD2. The CDR3 covers 15 residues. The germline V gene has CDR1 SSHAT and CDR2 FNYEAQ (reference sequence). CDR3 in DNA: TGTGCTAGCAGCCCTAGCGGGGGGGGGCACAATGAGCAGTTCTTC. Its protein is CASSPSGGGHNEQFF.

The chain couples TRBV5-1 to TRBJ2-6; no definite D call. Germline values: CDR1 SGHRS, CDR2 YFSETQ. CDR3 length: 18 residues. Between the trimmed V and J ends, which lost 2 bases and 4 bases, there was a span of 19 bases. This chain's CDR3 is CASSFPPDSEEGANVLTF. The CDR3 DNA follows: TGCGCCAGCAGCTTCCCCCCTGACTCCGAGGAGGGGGCCAACGTCCTGACTTTC. The whole variable domain, filled in from reference TRBV5-1 and TRBJ2-6, reads KAGVTQTPRYLIKTRGQQVTLSCSPISGHRSVSWYQQTPGQGLQFLFEYFSETQRNKGNFPGRFSGRQFSNSRSEMNVSTLELGDSALYLCASSFPPDSEEGANVLTFGAGSRLTVL.

The chain has TRBV6-4 and TRBJ2-1; TRBD2 matches 10 bases. Germline V gives CDR1 MRHNA, CDR2 SNTAGT. CDR3 length: 15 residues. Trimming cost V 4 bases and J 7 bases; bases outside gene matches: 7. The CDR3 bases are TGTGCCAGCAGTGTGCTAGCGGGAGAGGGGAATGAGCAGTTCTTC. Protein product: CASSVLAGEGNEQFF.

The V and J genes are TRBV19 and TRBJ1-2; the D is unclear. V lost 3 bases to trimming and J lost 6 bases, with 11 bases between them. This CDR3 spans 13 amino acids. The V gene's germline CDR1 is LNHDA and CDR2 SQIVND (reference sequence). DNA for the CDR3: TGTGCCAGTAGTATTCGACGAGGAAATGGCTACACCTTC. Translating gives CASSIRRGNGYTF.

Worth noting for this clone: A much larger clonotype is one base distant, so this may be a read error. The chain links TRBV7-3 to TRBJ2-2; no clear D gene. This CDR3 has 12 residues. Germline V gene data show CDR1 as SGHTA and CDR2 as FQGTGA. V lost 4 bases and J lost 3, with 3 bases in between. CDR3 nucleotide sequence: TGTGCCAGCAGCTCCTACACCGGGGAGCTGTTTTTT. Protein sequence: CASSSYTGELFF.

This rearrangement joins TRBV5-6 to TRBJ2-1, with 8 bases aligning to TRBD2. There are 15 residues in the CDR3. J gave up 7 bases and V 0 bases, and 6 bases lay outside the gene matches. Germline loops: CDR1 SGHDT, CDR2 YYEEEE. This CDR3 reads CASSLVVAGYNEQFF. The DNA of the CDR3 is TGTGCCAGCAGCTTGGTGGTAGCGGGATATAATGAGCAGTTCTTC.

J is TRBJ2-5 and V is TRBV5-1; 14 positions agree with TRBD2. Germline lookup yields CDR1 SGHRS and CDR2 YFSETQ. The CDR3 consists of 17 residues. V shed 3 bases, J shed 5 bases, and the junction held 9 bases outside the gene matches. CDR3 nucleotides: TGCGCCAGCAGCTCGAGACCGGGACTAGCGGGAGTCGAGACCCAGTACTTC. It codes for CASSSRPGLAGVETQYF. Supplemented by reference TRBV5-1 and TRBJ2-5, the full variable domain reads KAGVTQTPRYLIKTRGQQVTLSCSPISGHRSVSWYQQTPGQGLQFLFEYFSETQRNKGNFPGRFSGRQFSNSRSEMNVSTLELGDSALYLCASSSRPGLAGVETQYFGPGTRLLVL.

The gene calls are TRBV4-1 and TRBJ1-6, with 9 bases lining up with TRBD1. This CDR3 region has 15 residues. Germline lookup yields CDR1 MGHRA and CDR2 YSYEKL. V trimming: 4 bases; J trimming: 5 bases; junction bases outside the gene matches: 3. Written as DNA, the CDR3 is TGCGCCAGCAGCCCACGGGACAGGGATAATTCACCCCTCCACTTT. Translating gives CASSPRDRDNSPLHF.

The chain carries TRBV5-1 and TRBJ2-1; TRBD2 aligns across 11 bases. Looked up from germline, CDR1 is SGHRS and CDR2 is YFSETQ. With V trimmed by 4 bases and J by 0 bases, 18 bases remained unmatched. This CDR3 comprises 21 residues. The CDR3 DNA sequence: TGCGCCAGCAGCGAGGGACAGCCGGGACTAGCGGCCACGAGCTCCTACAATGAGCAGTTCTTC. Protein product: CASSEGQPGLAATSSYNEQFF. Drawing the rest from reference TRBV5-1 and TRBJ2-1, the complete variable domain is KAGVTQTPRYLIKTRGQQVTLSCSPISGHRSVSWYQQTPGQGLQFLFEYFSETQRNKGNFPGRFSGRQFSNSRSEMNVSTLELGDSALYLCASSEGQPGLAATSSYNEQFFGPGTRLTVL.

The J gene is TRBJ2-1, the V gene TRBV6-2 or TRBV6-3, with 8 nucleotides matching TRBD2. Germline-derived CDR1 and CDR2 are MNHEY and SVGEGT. The CDR3 is 17 residues long. Germline trimming cut 2 bases from V and 7 bases from J; bases unmatched to any gene: 13. The CDR3 coding sequence is TGTGCCAGCAGTTACCCTAGCGGGCGTTCCCTCCGGAATGAGCAGTTCTTC. Translation: CASSYPSGRSLRNEQFF.

The chain has TRBV28 and TRBJ1-5, with TRBD1 as a possible D gene (5 bases). CDR1 MDHEN and CDR2 SYDVKM come from the germline V gene. This CDR3 region has 14 residues. Trimming took off 2 bases at V and 2 bases at J, with 7 bases between the two ends. CDR3 in DNA: TGTGCCAGCAGTTTAATACAGGGCAATCAGCCCCAGCATTTT. Residues: CASSLIQGNQPQHF.

This chain links TRBV27 with TRBJ2-5; TRBD2 matches at 13 bases. Germline values: CDR1 MNHEY, CDR2 SMNVEV (reference sequence). Trimming removed 5 bases from V and 3 bases from J; junction bases left unmatched: 9. This CDR3 spans 17 amino acids. The CDR3 here is CASSPPRTSGSEETQYF. CDR3 DNA sequence: TGTGCCAGCAGTCCCCCCCGGACTAGCGGGAGTGAAGAGACCCAGTACTTC.

This clone was picked up one time. The CDR3 nucleotides are TGTGCCAGTAGTACACAGAGCTATAATTCACCCCTCCACTTT. As protein: CASSTQSYNSPLHF. The chain links TRBV19 to TRBJ1-6; D not certain. V was trimmed by 4 bases and J by 3 bases, leaving 7 bases between them. The V gene's germline CDR1 is LNHDA and CDR2 SQIVND (reference sequence). This CDR3 is 14 amino acids long.

Comments on this clone: This sample includes further DNA sequences coding for the same CDR3. The J gene is TRBJ2-1, the V gene TRBV19, with TRBD1 as a possible D gene (6 bases). With 2 bases removed from V and 0 bases from J, the gap between germline ends came to 8 bases. Germline V gives CDR1 LNHDA, CDR2 SQIVND (reference sequence). The length of the CDR3 is 15 residues. The CDR3: CASSITGSSYNEQFF. The CDR3 nucleotides read TGTGCCAGTAGTATAACAGGGAGCTCCTACAATGAGCAGTTCTTC.